A single sample is the source of the 25 T cell receptor beta chains below, sequenced in a study of blood T cell repertoires in COVID-19. Only in-frame clones appear in the TCRdb table, and some are missing; sequencing was by immunoSEQ multiplex PCR. The data hold about 88,000 clones, with over 80% observed a single time. Sequenced sample: peripheral blood. The receptors derive from a man older than 75 with acute or convalescent COVID-19.

This chain uses TRBV30 with TRBJ1-2; 8 nucleotides match TRBD1. This CDR3 is built from 13 residues. The trim removed 7 bases at V and 8 bases at J, leaving 12 bases unmatched. Germline lookup yields CDR1 GTSNPN and CDR2 SVGIG (reference sequence). This CDR3 is CALIGQGAEGYTF. CDR3 sequence (DNA): TGTGCCTTGATCGGGCAGGGGGCTGAAGGCTACACCTTC.

This clone was seen a handful of times. The gene calls are TRBV4-1 and TRBJ2-5, with no clear D. There are 12 residues in the CDR3. The germline V gene encodes CDR1 MGHRA and CDR2 YSYEKL. Trimming left V 1 base short and J 5 bases short, with 5 bases between. CDR3 in DNA: TGCGCCAGCAGCCAAGTCCCGGAGACCCAGTACTTC. Its protein is CASSQVPETQYF.

V and J are TRBV5-5 and TRBJ1-1; 9 nucleotides align to TRBD1. J lost 8 bases, V lost 4 bases, and 12 bases had no gene match. Germline loops: CDR1 SGHKS, CDR2 YYEKEE (reference sequence). This CDR3 is 15 amino acids long. The CDR3 reads CASSPPGQGRWEAFF. The CDR3 DNA reads as TGTGCCAGCAGCCCCCCGGGACAGGGCCGATGGGAAGCTTTCTTT.

V and J are TRBV28 and TRBJ2-7; D uncertain. CDR1 is MDHEN, CDR2 SYDVKM, per germline. Trimming cost V 4 bases and J 2 bases, with 12 bases left between them. The CDR3 is made up of 14 amino acids. The CDR3 sequence: CASSSPKRTYEQYF. The CDR3 region has the DNA TGTGCCAGCAGTTCCCCGAAGCGTACCTACGAGCAGTACTTC.

The V and J genes are TRBV5-1 and TRBJ2-5; TRBD2 is a possible D gene (6 bases). Trimming left V 0 bases short and J 1 base short, with 13 bases between. The CDR3 loop spans 16 amino acids. CDR1 and CDR2 (germline): SGHRS, YFSETQ. CDR3: CASSLATGTGQETQYF. The CDR3 DNA reads as TGCGCCAGCAGCTTGGCGACCGGGACTGGCCAAGAGACCCAGTACTTC.

V is TRBV7-9 and J is TRBJ2-1; 8 bases map to TRBD2. The V and J ends lost 5 bases and 2 bases, in that order; junction bases with no gene match: 5. This CDR3 contains 15 residues. Germline values: CDR1 SEHNR, CDR2 FQNEAQ (reference sequence). As DNA, the CDR3 is TGTGCCAGCAGCCCACTAGCGGCTCCCTACAATGAGCAGTTCTTC. Translation gives CASSPLAAPYNEQFF.

This clone was detected only a few times. The chain joins TRBV5-6 to TRBJ2-7, with 10 bases lining up with TRBD2. The CDR3 totals 15 residues. Germline V gives CDR1 SGHDT, CDR2 YYEEEE. The ends lost 0 bases at V and 3 bases at J; junction bases unmatched: 3. CDR3 nucleotide sequence: TGTGCCAGCAGCTTGGCACTAGCGGGAAACTACGAGCAGTACTTC. Protein product: CASSLALAGNYEQYF.

The CDR3 DNA reads as TGTGCCAGCAGCTTGGGCCTAAATACGCAGTATTTT. Amino acid sequence: CASSLGLNTQYF. This sequence joins TRBV11-3 and TRBJ2-3; D gene uncertain. Looked up from germline, CDR1 is SGHNT and CDR2 is YENEEA. The CDR3 consists of 12 residues. V lost 3 bases, J lost 7 bases, and 8 bases lay in between.

This chain uses TRBV7-2 with TRBJ1-2; 7 nucleotides agree with TRBD1. Germline values: CDR1 SGHTA, CDR2 FQGNSA. The CDR3 loop spans 14 amino acids. The V and J ends lost 3 bases and 6 bases, in that order; junction bases with no gene match: 7. This CDR3 reads CASSFDRVIDGYTF. The DNA for the CDR3 is TGTGCCAGCAGCTTCGACAGGGTAATAGATGGCTACACCTTC.

The chain links TRBV30 to TRBJ2-3, with 9 bases matching TRBD1. The germline V gene has CDR1 GTSNPN and CDR2 SVGIG (reference sequence). CDR3 length: 13 residues. V shed 5 bases and J 0 bases; nucleotides not matched to a gene: 0. The CDR3 is CAWGQGSTDTQYF. In DNA, the CDR3 is TGTGCCTGGGGACAGGGGAGCACAGATACGCAGTATTTT. Full variable domain (missing parts from reference TRBV30 and TRBJ2-3): SQTIHQWPATLVQPVGSPLSLECTVEGTSNPNLYWYRQAAGRGLQLLFYSVGIGQISSEVPQNLSASRPQDRQFILSSKKLLLSDSGFYLCAWGQGSTDTQYFGPGTRLTVL.

The gene calls are TRBV5-4 and TRBJ1-1; TRBD1 is a possible D gene (5 bases). The CDR3 has 15 amino acids. V lost 0 bases to trimming and J lost 4 bases, with 13 bases between them. The germline gives CDR1 SGHNT, CDR2 YYREEE (reference sequence). The CDR3 loop is CASSLEQTVGTEAFF. The DNA of the CDR3 is TGTGCCAGCAGCTTGGAACAGACAGTGGGCACTGAAGCTTTCTTT.

This chain joins TRBV3-1 (or the pseudogene TRBV3-2) and TRBJ2-7; maybe TRBD2 (5 bases). This CDR3 is built from 17 residues. The germline V and J ends were trimmed by 2 bases and 2 bases, with 19 bases remaining between them. Per germline, CDR1 LGHDT and CDR2 YNNKEL (reference sequence). The CDR3 spells CASSQFCASGRTYEQYF. In DNA, the CDR3 is TGTGCCAGCAGCCAATTCTGCGCGAGCGGACGAACCTACGAGCAGTACTTC.

The genes are TRBV19 and TRBJ2-1; 9 bases align to TRBD1. The CDR3 runs 15 residues. The germline V gene has CDR1 LNHDA and CDR2 SQIVND (reference sequence). J was trimmed by 5 bases and V by 3 bases; bases with no gene match: 5. The CDR3 nucleotides are TGTGCCAGTAGTATCTCACAGGGGGCGAACAATGAGCAGTTCTTC. This gives the protein CASSISQGANNEQFF.

The rearrangement links TRBV6-2 or TRBV6-3 to TRBJ1-2, with 9 bases identical to TRBD1. This CDR3 has 15 residues. CDR1 is MNHEY, CDR2 SVGEGT, per germline. V shed 4 bases and J 4 bases; nucleotides not matched to a gene: 7. CDR3 coding DNA: TGTGCCAGCAGTTTCCCTCCGGGACAGGGCTATGGCTACACCTTC. Protein: CASSFPPGQGYGYTF.

This CDR3 reads CASSLRLAGLDTQYF. DNA of the CDR3: TGTGCCAGCAGCCTCCGACTAGCGGGTTTAGATACGCAGTATTTT. The chain recombines TRBV9 with TRBJ2-3, with 10 bases identical to TRBD2. Losses at the gene ends were 4 bases for V and 5 bases for J; bases not matched to a gene: 7. CDR1 is SGDLS and CDR2 is YYNGEE in the germline V gene. This CDR3 contains 15 residues.

This clone appeared a single time. The rearrangement uses TRBV3-1 (or the pseudogene TRBV3-2) and TRBJ2-3, with 10 bases lining up with TRBD2. The junction had 5 bases not matched to a gene; V was cut back by 1 base and J by 4 bases. This CDR3 region has 16 residues. The germline CDR1 and CDR2 sequences are LGHDT and YNNKEL (reference sequence). The CDR3 sequence: CASSQGVAGGSDTQYF. The DNA of the CDR3 is TGTGCCAGCAGCCAAGGGGTAGCGGGGGGCTCAGATACGCAGTATTTT.

The chain combines TRBV5-1 with TRBJ1-3, with D unclear. Between the trimmed V and J ends, which lost 4 bases and 3 bases, there was a span of 20 bases. CDR3 length: 17 amino acids. Per the germline V gene, CDR1 is SGHRS and CDR2 is YFSETQ. The CDR3 loop is CASSQNSLQAFGNTIYF. The CDR3 DNA follows: TGCGCCAGCAGCCAAAACAGCCTCCAGGCCTTTGGAAACACCATATATTTT.

This clone has only one observation. This chain links TRBV6-5 with TRBJ2-7; weak D call: TRBD2 (5 bases). CDR1 and CDR2 (germline): MNHEY, SVGAGI. V was shortened by 5 bases and J by 5 bases, with 13 bases between the two germline ends. There are 13 residues in the CDR3. This CDR3 is CASSPRAGDEQYF. The CDR3 DNA reads as TGTGCCAGCAGTCCCCGGGCCGGGGACGAGCAGTACTTC.

The chain uses TRBV5-6 and TRBJ2-5; 11 bases match TRBD2. Germline CDR1 is SGHDT and CDR2 is YYEEEE. The J segment lost 5 bases and the V segment lost 1 base, leaving 4 bases of the junction unmatched. The CDR3 loop spans 15 amino acids. CDR3: CASSLKLAGVETQYF. CDR3 DNA: TGTGCCAGCAGCTTGAAACTAGCGGGAGTGGAGACCCAGTACTTC.

The gene calls are TRBV19 and TRBJ1-1, with D unresolved. V gave up 2 bases and J gave up 6 bases, with 28 bases separating them. The germline gives CDR1 LNHDA, CDR2 SQIVND (reference sequence). This CDR3 contains 19 residues. The CDR3 region has the DNA TGTGCCAGTAGTATACGAGGCAGGCCAGGTTCCCGAGGGAAGGCTGAAGCTTTCTTT. Protein: CASSIRGRPGSRGKAEAFF. Full variable domain (remainder filled in from reference TRBV19 and TRBJ1-1): DGGITQSPKYLFRKEGQNVTLSCEQNLNHDAMYWYRQDPGQGLRLIYYSQIVNDFQKGDIAEGYSVSREKKESFPLTVTSAQKNPTAFYLCASSIRGRPGSRGKAEAFFGQGTRLTVV.

This clone came up once. This chain connects TRBV7-6 to TRBJ2-2, with 7 bases that match TRBD1. CDR1 and CDR2 (germline): SGHVS, FNYEAQ. V lost 6 bases and J lost 8; bases outside the gene matches: 12. This CDR3 spans 15 amino acids. This chain's CDR3 is CASSRAAPDRGELFF. The CDR3 bases are TGTGCCAGCAGTCGAGCAGCTCCGGACAGGGGGGAGCTGTTTTTT.

The V call is TRBV6-4, the J call TRBJ1-2; D not certain. The CDR3 spans 13 residues. The germline V gene encodes CDR1 MRHNA and CDR2 SNTAGT. Trimming pared 4 bases from V and 4 bases from J, leaving 10 bases between. The CDR3: CASSAERGYGYTF. CDR3 DNA sequence: TGTGCCAGCAGTGCCGAGCGGGGCTATGGCTACACCTTC.

The chain uses TRBV18 and TRBJ1-1, with 8 bases lining up with TRBD1. V was clipped by 6 bases and J by 3 bases; unmatched bases: 6. In germline, CDR1 is KGHSH, CDR2 LQKENI. The CDR3 has 14 amino acids. The CDR3 bases are TGTGCCAGCTCCGGACAGGGAGGTCACACTGAAGCTTTCTTT. Translated, it gives CASSGQGGHTEAFF.

V is TRBV18 and J is TRBJ1-2, with TRBD1 as a possible D gene (5 bases). The ends were cut back, 3 bases at V and 3 bases at J, with 11 bases in the middle. This CDR3 region has 14 residues. Germline V lookup: CDR1 KGHSH, CDR2 LQKENI. CDR3 amino acids: CASSPWGSDYGYTF. The CDR3 DNA reads TGTGCCAGCTCACCTTGGGGCAGCGACTATGGCTACACCTTC. The full variable domain, in which reference TRBV18 and TRBJ1-2 provide the parts outside the CDR3, is NAGVMQNPRHLVRRRGQEARLRCSPMKGHSHVYWYRQLPEEGLKFMVYLQKENIIDESGMPKERFSAEFPKEGPSILRIQQVVRGDSAAYFCASSPWGSDYGYTFGSGTRLTVV.

The chain joins TRBV6-6 to TRBJ1-2, with D perhaps TRBD1 (5 bases). This CDR3 region has 14 residues. Germline lookup yields CDR1 MNHNY and CDR2 SVGAGI (reference sequence). Trimming took 0 bases from V and 3 from J, leaving 8 bases between them. Here the CDR3 reads CASSYSKGYYGYTF. The CDR3 nucleotides read TGTGCCAGCAGTTACTCGAAGGGGTACTATGGCTACACCTTC.